Presented here are 10 T cell receptor beta chains from one specimen sequenced in a study of blood T cell repertoires in COVID-19. TCRdb's copy holds only in-frame clones and misses some; the assay was immunoSEQ multiplex PCR. The table shows around 34,000 clones, with 80% occurring only once. The sequenced material came from peripheral blood. The receptors here all came from a woman aged 65 to 85 with acute or convalescent COVID-19.

The gene calls are TRBV7-9 and TRBJ2-1; 8 nucleotides match TRBD1. CDR1 and CDR2 from the germline V gene are SEHNR and FQNEAQ (reference sequence). CDR3 length: 17 amino acids. V was pared by 1 base and J by 6 bases, with 11 bases of the junction left unmatched. CDR3 sequence: CASSLVWTGRRGNEQFF. CDR3 nucleotides: TGTGCCAGCAGCTTAGTTTGGACAGGGCGAAGGGGCAATGAGCAGTTCTTC.

The chain combines TRBV27 with TRBJ2-5; D ambiguous. The germline gives CDR1 MNHEY, CDR2 SMNVEV (reference sequence). The CDR3 spans 13 residues. Trimming took off 6 bases at V and 1 base at J, with 9 bases between the two ends. DNA for the CDR3: TGTGCCAGCAGCCCCGGTGTCCAAGAGACCCAGTACTTC. Translated, it gives CASSPGVQETQYF.

J is TRBJ2-6 and V is TRBV3-1 (or the pseudogene TRBV3-2); 7 nucleotides match TRBD1. Germline V gene lookup returns CDR1 LGHDT and CDR2 YNNKEL (reference sequence). This CDR3 has 16 residues. V lost 3 bases to trimming and J lost 4 bases; unmatched junction nucleotides: 6. The CDR3 sequence: CASSHRQGRGANVLTF. The CDR3 DNA is TGTGCCAGCAGCCATCGACAGGGTCGAGGGGCCAACGTCCTGACTTTC.

The chain combines TRBV14 with TRBJ2-3; D is unclear. Germline V gene sequence: CDR1 SGHDN, CDR2 FVKESK. V was pared by 0 bases and J by 8 bases, with 15 bases between. This CDR3 spans 15 amino acids. The CDR3: CASSQEQLPPSTQYF. For the CDR3, the DNA is TGTGCCAGCAGCCAAGAGCAACTGCCCCCTAGTACGCAGTATTTT.

This clone was counted only a few times. The chain uses TRBV5-6 and TRBJ1-2; no definite D call. This CDR3 comprises 15 residues. The germline CDR1 and CDR2 sequences are SGHDT and YYEEEE. Trimming took 5 bases from V and 8 from J, leaving 22 bases between them. The CDR3 spells CASRMDLLYSGGYTF. The CDR3 coding sequence is TGTGCCAGCAGAATGGACCTCCTCTATAGCGGGGGCTACACCTTC.

The chain recombines TRBV29-1 with TRBJ2-7; 9 nucleotides match TRBD2. CDR3 length equals 13 residues. CDR1 and CDR2 (germline): SQVTM, ANQGSEA. The ends lost 2 bases at V and 3 bases at J; junction bases unmatched: 2. In nucleotides, the CDR3 is TGCAGCGTTGAATTAGCGGGGGTCTACGAGCAGTACTTC. This encodes CSVELAGVYEQYF.

The J gene is TRBJ2-5, the V gene TRBV28; 7 positions agree with TRBD2. The CDR3 totals 13 residues. J lost 3 bases, V lost 10 bases, and 8 bases had no gene match. Germline V gene data show CDR1 as MDHEN and CDR2 as SYDVKM. This CDR3 is CATCGGIEETQYF. CDR3 in DNA: TGTGCCACCTGCGGGGGTATAGAAGAGACCCAGTACTTC.

This chain joins TRBV11-2 and TRBJ2-1; 7 nucleotides align to TRBD2. CDR3 length: 17 residues. The V and J ends lost 5 bases and 3 bases, in that order; junction bases with no gene match: 13. Germline CDR1 SGHAT, CDR2 FQNNGV. The chain's CDR3 is CASSPRGLSGDYNEQFF. The DNA of the CDR3 is TGTGCCAGCAGCCCCCGAGGACTCAGCGGGGACTACAATGAGCAGTTCTTC.

This clone was seen a single time. The rearrangement links TRBV14 to TRBJ2-7, with no clear D. This CDR3 has 11 amino acids. From germline, CDR1 is SGHDN and CDR2 FVKESK. V lost 3 bases and J 9 bases, leaving 9 bases between the germline ends. The CDR3 here is CASSHHSRQYF. The DNA of the CDR3 is TGTGCCAGCAGCCACCATTCGAGGCAGTACTTC.

This sequence joins TRBV11-1 and TRBJ2-1, with 8 bases that match TRBD1. The CDR3 runs 13 residues. After removal of 5 bases from V and 6 bases from J, the junction contained 3 bases not matched to a gene. The germline V gene encodes CDR1 SGHAT and CDR2 FQDESV (reference sequence). The DNA for the CDR3 is TGTGCCAGCAGCCCAGGACAGGGCAATGAGCAGTTCTTC. Translated: CASSPGQGNEQFF.